This T cell receptor (beta chain) originates from a study of blood T cell repertoires in COVID-19. Background on the study: Samples of COVID-19 (acute and convalescent) were obtained from the United States, Italy and Spain.

This clone is a singleton in its sample. The V and J ends lost 5 bases and 4 bases, in that order; junction bases with no gene match: 4. The CDR3 is 14 residues long. Germline CDR1 and CDR2: SGHRS and YFSETQ. Clones were read by immunoSEQ multiplex PCR, and TCRdb kept only the in-frame ones, dropping some. Of some 290,000 clones listed, 85% to 90% are singletons. This TCR came from a woman in her twenties or thirties with COVID-19, enrolled during active disease. The V gene is TRBV5-1, the J gene TRBJ1-2; TRBD1 matches at 11 bases. Specimen: peripheral blood. CDR3 residues: CASRQDRGLYGYTF. The DNA of the CDR3 is TGCGCCAGCAGGCAGGACAGGGGGCTCTATGGCTACACCTTC.